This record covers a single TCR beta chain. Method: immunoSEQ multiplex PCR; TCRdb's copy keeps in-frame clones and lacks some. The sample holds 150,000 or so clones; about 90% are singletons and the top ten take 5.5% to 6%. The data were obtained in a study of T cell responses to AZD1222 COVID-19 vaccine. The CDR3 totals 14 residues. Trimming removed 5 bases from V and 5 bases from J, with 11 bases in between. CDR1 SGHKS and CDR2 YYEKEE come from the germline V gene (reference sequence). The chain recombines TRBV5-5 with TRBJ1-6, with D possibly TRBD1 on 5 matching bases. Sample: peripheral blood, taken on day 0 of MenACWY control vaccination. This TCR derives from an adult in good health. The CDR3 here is CASRTRADNSPLHF. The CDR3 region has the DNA TGTGCCAGCAGGACCAGGGCGGATAATTCACCCCTCCACTTT.